These 18 T cell receptor beta chains came from one sample sequenced in a study of shared clonotypes between healthy human individuals. Profiled with immunoSEQ multiplex PCR; TCRdb holds only in-frame clones, not every one. Among some 2,100,000 clones listed, around 95% were seen once. The source material was naive CD4+ T cells sorted from blood. The subset was: CD45RA+ positively selected. All receptors come from a young man in good health.

This clone has just one count. The chain has TRBV30 and TRBJ2-3; 12 nucleotides agree with TRBD2. V lost 3 bases, J lost 2 bases, and 6 bases stayed unmatched. The CDR3 loop spans 16 amino acids. Germline-derived CDR1 and CDR2 are GTSNPN and SVGIG (reference sequence). The DNA of the CDR3 is TGTGCCTGGAGGTCAGGACTAGCGGGGATCACAGATACGCAGTATTTT. This encodes CAWRSGLAGITDTQYF. The whole variable domain, remainder taken from reference TRBV30 and TRBJ2-3, is SQTIHQWPATLVQPVGSPLSLECTVEGTSNPNLYWYRQAAGRGLQLLFYSVGIGQISSEVPQNLSASRPQDRQFILSSKKLLLSDSGFYLCAWRSGLAGITDTQYFGPGTRLTVL.

J is TRBJ1-1 and V is TRBV10-1; 8 bases match TRBD1. Germline loops: CDR1 WNHNN, CDR2 SYGVQD (reference sequence). The CDR3 has 13 residues. Germline trimming cut 11 bases from V and 3 bases from J; bases unmatched to any gene: 8. Here the CDR3 DNA reads TGCGCCCGACGACAGGGGTGTCACACTGAAGCTTTCTTT. Residues: CARRQGCHTEAFF.

CDR3 region: CATAPGHTTGELFF. The CDR3 DNA follows: TGTGCCACAGCCCCGGGACACACCACCGGGGAGCTGTTTTTT. The chain joins TRBV10-3 to TRBJ2-2, with D possibly TRBD1 on 6 matching bases. There are 14 residues in the CDR3. Trimming shortened V by 10 bases and J by 4 bases, and 16 bases separated the two germline ends. Germline-derived CDR1 and CDR2 are ENHRY and SYGVKD.

The rearrangement joins TRBV27 to TRBJ1-5; D possibly corresponds to TRBD1 (6 bases). This CDR3 is built from 15 residues. Per the germline V gene, CDR1 is MNHEY and CDR2 is SMNVEV (reference sequence). Trimming removed 4 bases from V and 7 bases from J, with 17 bases in between. The CDR3 coding sequence is TGTGCCAGCAGTTCCCTCGCGGGGGGCGGACAGCCCCAGCATTTT. It translates to CASSSLAGGGQPQHF.

The chain carries TRBV28 and TRBJ2-5; D is uncertain. The CDR3 contains 11 residues. Germline CDR1 reads MDHEN; CDR2 reads SYDVKM. Trimming took off 5 bases at V and 3 bases at J, with 4 bases between the two ends. CDR3 DNA: TGTGCCAGCAGTAGAAAAGAGACCCAGTACTTC. It is translated as CASSRKETQYF.

CDR3 in DNA: TGCGCCAGCAGCCCCCGGACTAGCGGGAGTGGCGGGGCCAACGTCCTGACTTTC. It translates to CASSPRTSGSGGANVLTF. J is TRBJ2-6 and V is TRBV5-1, with 13 nucleotides matching TRBD2. The CDR3 loop spans 18 amino acids. V dropped 4 bases and J dropped 4; count of bases not matched to a gene: 8. Germline V gene lookup returns CDR1 SGHRS and CDR2 YFSETQ.

The genes are TRBV19 and TRBJ2-2, with TRBD2 matching over 9 bases. The CDR3 is made up of 16 amino acids. Trimming cost V 6 bases and J 5 bases; bases outside gene matches: 10. Germline values: CDR1 LNHDA, CDR2 SQIVND (reference sequence). This chain's CDR3 is CASRLPGLATTGELFF. In DNA form, the CDR3 reads TGTGCCAGTAGGCTCCCGGGACTAGCAACGACCGGGGAGCTGTTTTTT.

The V and J genes are TRBV2 and TRBJ2-7, with 8 bases matching TRBD1. J was trimmed by 3 bases and V by 6 bases; bases with no gene match: 7. Germline V gene lookup returns CDR1 SNHLY and CDR2 FYNNEI. The CDR3 has 14 residues. CDR3 DNA sequence: TGTGCCAGCAGGCCGGACAGGGCTCTCTACGAGCAGTACTTC. Protein sequence: CASRPDRALYEQYF.

The chain employs TRBV10-3 and TRBJ1-2; possibly TRBD1 for D (6 bases). The CDR3 consists of 12 residues. Germline values: CDR1 ENHRY, CDR2 SYGVKD. V dropped 4 bases and J dropped 7 bases, with 10 bases sitting between them. CDR3 in amino acids: CAISADSSGYTF. The DNA of the CDR3 is TGTGCCATCAGTGCGGACAGTTCTGGCTACACCTTC.

This sequence joins TRBV6-5 and TRBJ1-2; a weak D match, TRBD1 (5 bases). Germline V CDR1 and CDR2: MNHEY, SVGAGI. Trimming cost V 6 bases and J 5 bases, with 16 bases left between them. This CDR3 comprises 14 residues. For the CDR3, the DNA is TGTGCCAGCAGCCCTAGTGGGACCGATTATGGCTACACCTTC. Translation gives CASSPSGTDYGYTF.

This clone has a handful of counts. The chain is built from TRBV19 and TRBJ2-5, with D unclear. From germline, CDR1 is LNHDA and CDR2 SQIVND (reference sequence). V lost 4 bases, J lost 4 bases, and 13 bases lay in between. The CDR3 totals 14 residues. DNA of the CDR3: TGTGCCAGTAGTACAACACTACTGGGAGAGACCCAGTACTTC. It yields the protein CASSTTLLGETQYF. Combining the CDR3 with reference TRBV19 and TRBJ2-5 gives the whole variable domain DGGITQSPKYLFRKEGQNVTLSCEQNLNHDAMYWYRQDPGQGLRLIYYSQIVNDFQKGDIAEGYSVSREKKESFPLTVTSAQKNPTAFYLCASSTTLLGETQYFGPGTRLLVL.

The J gene is TRBJ2-3, the V gene TRBV10-3; 10 positions match TRBD2. The CDR3 is 15 amino acids. V trimming: 5 bases; J trimming: 5 bases; junction bases outside the gene matches: 7. CDR1 is ENHRY, CDR2 SYGVKD, per germline. This CDR3 is CAISWTSGPEDTQYF. CDR3 DNA sequence: TGTGCCATCAGTTGGACTAGCGGCCCCGAAGATACGCAGTATTTT.

This rearrangement joins TRBV29-1 to TRBJ2-3; 12 nucleotides match TRBD2. With 7 bases clipped from V and 3 bases from J, the junction kept 8 bases outside the gene matches. Per the germline V gene, CDR1 is SQVTM and CDR2 is ANQGSEA. The CDR3 covers 15 residues. The CDR3 here is CSATRGLAGTDTQYF. The CDR3 region has the DNA TGCAGCGCGACTCGGGGACTAGCGGGTACAGATACGCAGTATTTT.

The chain combines TRBV18 with TRBJ2-2; D uncertain. Germline values: CDR1 KGHSH, CDR2 LQKENI. The CDR3 is made up of 16 amino acids. The ends were cut back, 3 bases at V and 1 base at J, with 12 bases in the middle. The CDR3 sequence: CASSPAGRQNTGELFF. The CDR3 DNA is TGTGCCAGCTCACCGGCAGGACGGCAGAACACCGGGGAGCTGTTTTTT.

The gene calls are TRBV2 and TRBJ1-2, with unresolved D. The V and J ends lost 1 base and 0 bases respectively, with 15 bases between them. In germline, CDR1 is SNHLY, CDR2 FYNNEI. CDR3 length equals 17 residues. DNA for the CDR3: TGTGCCAGCAGTGAAGGGGTGATACTTTCTGCTAACTATGGCTACACCTTC. It yields the protein CASSEGVILSANYGYTF.

This clone has a single count. The V gene is TRBV5-1, the J gene TRBJ1-5, with D possibly being TRBD1 (6 bases). V shed 4 bases and J shed 5 bases, with 13 bases lying between them. CDR1 and CDR2 from the germline V gene are SGHRS and YFSETQ. The CDR3 loop spans 14 amino acids. CDR3 loop: CASSEQGSDQPQHF. CDR3 sequence (DNA): TGCGCCAGCAGCGAACAGGGTTCCGATCAGCCCCAGCATTTT.

This rearrangement joins TRBV18 to TRBJ1-4; D unresolved. Per the germline V gene, CDR1 is KGHSH and CDR2 is LQKENI. The CDR3 runs 14 residues. The ends were cut back, 3 bases at V and 6 bases at J, with 11 bases in the middle. The CDR3 coding sequence is TGTGCCAGCTCACCTAAGGGTGCGGATGAAAAACTGTTTTTT. Its protein product is CASSPKGADEKLFF.

Written as DNA, the CDR3 is TGTGCCACCAGCGGAGGACAGGGCTCTGGAAACACCATATATTTT. Amino acids: CATSGGQGSGNTIYF. The gene calls are TRBV15 and TRBJ1-3, with 8 positions matching TRBD1. The J segment lost 0 bases and the V segment lost 5 bases, leaving 3 bases of the junction unmatched. Germline-derived CDR1 and CDR2 are LNHNV and YYDKDF (reference sequence). The CDR3 totals 15 residues.